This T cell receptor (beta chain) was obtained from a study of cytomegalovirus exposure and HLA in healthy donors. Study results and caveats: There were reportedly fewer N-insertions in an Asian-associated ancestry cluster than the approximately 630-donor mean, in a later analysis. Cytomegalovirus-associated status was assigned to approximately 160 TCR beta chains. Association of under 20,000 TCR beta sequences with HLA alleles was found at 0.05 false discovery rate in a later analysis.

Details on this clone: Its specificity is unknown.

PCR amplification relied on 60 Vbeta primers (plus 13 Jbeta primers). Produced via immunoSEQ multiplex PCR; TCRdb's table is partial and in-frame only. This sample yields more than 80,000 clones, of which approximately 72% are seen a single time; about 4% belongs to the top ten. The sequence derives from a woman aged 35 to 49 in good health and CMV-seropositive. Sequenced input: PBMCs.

The CDR3 spells CASSEGTSGSYLEEQYF. CDR3 in DNA: TGTGCCAGCAGTGAAGGGACTAGCGGGAGCTATCTGGAGGAGCAGTACTTC. The rearrangement uses TRBV6-1 and TRBJ2-7, with 13 bases aligning to TRBD2. The CDR3 is 17 residues long. V gave up 1 base and J gave up 7 bases; unmatched junction bases: 10. Germline CDR1 reads MNHNS; CDR2 reads SASEGT.